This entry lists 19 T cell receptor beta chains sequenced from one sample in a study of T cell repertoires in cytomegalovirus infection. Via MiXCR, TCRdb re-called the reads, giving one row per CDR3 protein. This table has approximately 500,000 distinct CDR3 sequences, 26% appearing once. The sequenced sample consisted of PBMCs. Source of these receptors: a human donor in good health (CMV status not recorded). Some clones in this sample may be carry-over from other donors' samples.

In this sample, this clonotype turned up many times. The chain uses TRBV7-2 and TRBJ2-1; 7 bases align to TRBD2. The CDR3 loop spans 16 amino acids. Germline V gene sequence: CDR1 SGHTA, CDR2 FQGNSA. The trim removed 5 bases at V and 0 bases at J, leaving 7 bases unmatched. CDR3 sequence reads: CASSLSGGSSYNEQFF. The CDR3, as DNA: TGTGCCAGCAGCCTTTCTGGCGGGAGCTCCTACAATGAGCAGTTCTTC.

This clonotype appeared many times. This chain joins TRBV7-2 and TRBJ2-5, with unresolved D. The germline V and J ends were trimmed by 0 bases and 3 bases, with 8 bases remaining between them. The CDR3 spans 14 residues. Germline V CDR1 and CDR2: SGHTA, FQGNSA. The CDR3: CASSLALGKETQYF. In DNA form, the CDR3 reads TGTGCCAGCAGCTTAGCGCTAGGGAAAGAGACCCAGTACTTC.

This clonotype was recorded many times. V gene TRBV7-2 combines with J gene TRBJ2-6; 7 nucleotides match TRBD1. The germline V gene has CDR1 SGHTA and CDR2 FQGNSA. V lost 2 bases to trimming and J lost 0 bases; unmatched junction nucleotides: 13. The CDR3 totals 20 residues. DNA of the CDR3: TGTGCCAGCAGCTTATGGCTACGGGACAGAGATTTCTCTGGGGCCAACGTCCTGACTTTC. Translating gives CASSLWLRDRDFSGANVLTF. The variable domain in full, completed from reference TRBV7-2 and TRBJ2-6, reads GAGVSQSPSNKVTEKGKDVELRCDPISGHTALYWYRQSLGQGLEFLIYFQGNSAPDKSGLPSDRFSAERTGGSVSTLTIQRTQQEDSAVYLCASSLWLRDRDFSGANVLTFGAGSRLTVL.

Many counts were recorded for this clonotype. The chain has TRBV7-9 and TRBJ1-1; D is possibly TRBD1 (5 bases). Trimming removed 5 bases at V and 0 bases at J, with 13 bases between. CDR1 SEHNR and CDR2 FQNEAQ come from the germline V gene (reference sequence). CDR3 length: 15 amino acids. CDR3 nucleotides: TGTGCCAGCAGCCCCATTTTGGGGCTGAACACTGAAGCTTTCTTT. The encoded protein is CASSPILGLNTEAFF.

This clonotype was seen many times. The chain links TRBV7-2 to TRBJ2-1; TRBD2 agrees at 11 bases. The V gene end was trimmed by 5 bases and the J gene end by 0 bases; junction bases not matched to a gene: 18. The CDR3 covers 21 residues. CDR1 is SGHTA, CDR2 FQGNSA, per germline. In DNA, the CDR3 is TGTGCCAGCAGCGCCCCGTCGACTAGCGGGGAAACTCGTAGCTCCTACAATGAGCAGTTCTTC. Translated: CASSAPSTSGETRSSYNEQFF.

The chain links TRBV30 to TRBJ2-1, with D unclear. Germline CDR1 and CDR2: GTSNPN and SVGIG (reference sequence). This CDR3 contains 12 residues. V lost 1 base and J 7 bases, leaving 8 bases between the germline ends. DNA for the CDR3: TGTGCCTGGAGTGGGCAAAGGAATGAGCAGTTCTTC. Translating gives CAWSGQRNEQFF.

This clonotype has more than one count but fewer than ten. The CDR3 here is CSTTPGLASGGQFF. CDR3 DNA sequence: TGCAGCACTACGCCGGGACTAGCGTCTGGGGGGCAGTTCTTC. The chain is built from TRBV29-1 and TRBJ2-1, with TRBD2 matching over 10 bases. From germline, CDR1 is SQVTM and CDR2 ANQGSEA. The J segment lost 12 bases and the V segment lost 8 bases, leaving 16 bases of the junction unmatched. This CDR3 is built from 14 residues.

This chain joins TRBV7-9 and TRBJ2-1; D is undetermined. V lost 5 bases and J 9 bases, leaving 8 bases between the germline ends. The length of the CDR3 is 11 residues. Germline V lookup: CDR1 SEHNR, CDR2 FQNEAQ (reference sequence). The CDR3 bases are TGTGCCAGCAGCAAAGAGGTTGAGCAGTTCTTC. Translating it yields CASSKEVEQFF.

The CDR3 coding sequence is TGTGCCAGCAACTCAGGAGGCTATGGCTACACCTTC. Encoded protein: CASNSGGYGYTF. The chain is built from TRBV12-3 or TRBV12-4 and TRBJ1-2, with unresolved D. The CDR3 consists of 12 residues. V was shortened by 7 bases and J by 4 bases, with 10 bases between the two germline ends.

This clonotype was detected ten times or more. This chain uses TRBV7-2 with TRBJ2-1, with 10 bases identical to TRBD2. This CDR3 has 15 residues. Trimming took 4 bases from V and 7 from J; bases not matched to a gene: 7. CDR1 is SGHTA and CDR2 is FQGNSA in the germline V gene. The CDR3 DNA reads TGTGCCAGCAGCTGGCTAGCGGGAGTGGGGAATGAGCAGTTCTTC. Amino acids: CASSWLAGVGNEQFF.

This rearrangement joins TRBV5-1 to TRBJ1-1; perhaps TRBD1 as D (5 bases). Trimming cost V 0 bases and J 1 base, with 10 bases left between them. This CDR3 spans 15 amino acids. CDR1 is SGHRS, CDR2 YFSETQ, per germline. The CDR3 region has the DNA TGCGCCAGCAGCTTGGCCCGGACACAGAACACTGAAGCTTTCTTT. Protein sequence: CASSLARTQNTEAFF.

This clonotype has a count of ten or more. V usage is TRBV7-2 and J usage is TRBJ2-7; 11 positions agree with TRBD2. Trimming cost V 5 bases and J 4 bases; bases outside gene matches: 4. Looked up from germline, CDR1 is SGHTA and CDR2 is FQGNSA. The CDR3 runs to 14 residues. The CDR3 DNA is TGTGCCAGCAGCCCAGGACTAGCGGGTTACGAGCAGTACGTC. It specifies CASSPGLAGYEQYV.

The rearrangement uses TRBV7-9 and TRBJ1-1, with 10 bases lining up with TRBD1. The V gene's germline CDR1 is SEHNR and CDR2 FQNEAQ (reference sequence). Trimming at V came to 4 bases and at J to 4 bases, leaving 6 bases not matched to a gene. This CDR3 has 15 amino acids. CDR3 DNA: TGTGCCAGCAGCTCTGGGACAGGGGCAGGCACTGAAGCTTTCTTT. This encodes CASSSGTGAGTEAFF.

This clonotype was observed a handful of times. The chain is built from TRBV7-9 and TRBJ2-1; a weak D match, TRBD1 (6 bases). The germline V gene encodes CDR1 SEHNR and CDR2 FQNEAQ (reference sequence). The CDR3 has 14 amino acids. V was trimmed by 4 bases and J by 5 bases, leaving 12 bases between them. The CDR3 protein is CASSSGQSNNEQFF. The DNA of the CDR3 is TGTGCCAGCAGCTCCGGACAGTCAAACAATGAGCAGTTCTTC.

CDR3 residues: CATSRGLAGGASTDTQYF. The CDR3 DNA reads as TGTGCCACCAGCAGAGGACTAGCGGGAGGGGCTAGCACAGATACGCAGTATTTT. The chain links TRBV15 to TRBJ2-3; TRBD2 matches 14 bases. V lost 1 base and J lost 0; bases outside the gene matches: 3. Germline V gene lookup returns CDR1 LNHNV and CDR2 YYDKDF (reference sequence). CDR3 size: 18 residues.

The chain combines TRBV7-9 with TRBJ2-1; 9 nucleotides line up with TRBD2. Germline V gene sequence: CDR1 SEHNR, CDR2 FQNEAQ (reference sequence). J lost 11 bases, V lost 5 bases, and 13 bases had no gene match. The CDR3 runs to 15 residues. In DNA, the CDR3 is TGTGCCAGCAGCGGTAGCGGGAGCGCCAAGTTGAAGCAGTTCTTC. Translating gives CASSGSGSAKLKQFF.

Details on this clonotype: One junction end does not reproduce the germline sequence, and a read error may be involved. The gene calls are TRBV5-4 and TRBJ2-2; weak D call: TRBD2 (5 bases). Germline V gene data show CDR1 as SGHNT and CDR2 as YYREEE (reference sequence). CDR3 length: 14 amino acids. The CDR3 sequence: CASSSGSNPGELFF. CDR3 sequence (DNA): TGTGCCAGCAGCTCGGGGTCGAACCCCGGGGAGCTGTTTTTT.

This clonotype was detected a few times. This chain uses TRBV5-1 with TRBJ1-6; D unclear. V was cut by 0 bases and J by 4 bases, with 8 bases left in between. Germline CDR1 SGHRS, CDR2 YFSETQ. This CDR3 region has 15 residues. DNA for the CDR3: TGCGCCAGCAGCTTGGATGCACCATATAATTCACCCCTCCACTTT. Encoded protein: CASSLDAPYNSPLHF.

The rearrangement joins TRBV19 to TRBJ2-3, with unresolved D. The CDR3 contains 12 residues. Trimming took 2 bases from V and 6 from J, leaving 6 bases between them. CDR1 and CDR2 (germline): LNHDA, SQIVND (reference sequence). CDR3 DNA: TGTGCCAGTAGTATAAGTCGGGATACGCAGTATTTT. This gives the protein CASSISRDTQYF.